This T cell receptor beta chain was profiled in a study of T cells expressing NK-cell markers. Study overall: There were seven HCMV-seropositive donors and one seronegative donor among the eight sequenced. General study results and limits: Of the CD8+ T cells in five or six donors, roughly 1.0-7.5% belonged to dominant NKG2C+ clonotypes. A handful of donors likewise had their CD3+CD56-NKG2C+ fraction led by these clonotypes.

TCR beta libraries carry UMIs added by 5'RACE template switching. TCRdb re-called the 5' RACE reads and gives one entry per CDR3 protein, without DNA. Found here are approximately 550,000 distinct CDR3 sequences; the top ten clones hold approximately 3.5%. This CDR3 is built from 15 residues. In germline, CDR1 is DFQATT, CDR2 SNEGSKA (reference sequence). A word on this clonotype: The antigen remains unidentified.

This sequence was found in a man aged 18-30 years in good health. The sample taken for sequencing was blood T cells: a sorted CD56 or NKG2C T cell subset, CD4+ or CD8+ T cells, or bulk PBMC T cells (not recorded which). The chain is built from TRBV20-1 and TRBJ1-1; TCRdb proposes TRBD1, but this gene call is untestable without DNA. CDR3 amino acids: CSAQEGGWMGTEAFF.